The 32 T cell receptor beta chains given below trace back to one sample, sequenced in a study of Ad26.COV2.S vaccination and SARS-CoV-2 variants. Regarding treatment: approximately 18 received Ad26.COV2.S at low or high dose, single or two shots; about 5 received placebo; per-sample allocation not given. Day 63 following the first vaccine or placebo injection was when the samples were taken. Generated by immunoSEQ multiplex PCR, the TCRdb table keeps only in-frame clones and is missing some. The repertoire has 200,000 to 300,000 clones, 88% of them found once; the top ten carry around a tenth. Sequenced material: peripheral blood, taken in a trial of Ad26.COV2.S vaccine versus placebo. The origin of the receptors is a person between 18 and 59 years old who received the Ad26.COV2.S COVID-19 vaccine or a placebo.

This clone was recorded once. V gene TRBV24-1 combines with J gene TRBJ2-1; D may correspond to TRBD1 or TRBD2 (5 bases each). Germline V gene lookup returns CDR1 KGHDR and CDR2 SFDVKD. Deletions cut 12 bases from V and 1 base from J, with 24 bases between. The CDR3 loop spans 17 amino acids. The CDR3 loop is CASPPGPPLGSYNEQFF. The CDR3 coding sequence is TGTGCCTCTCCACCGGGACCCCCATTGGGATCCTACAATGAGCAGTTCTTC.

The rearrangement uses TRBV5-1 and TRBJ2-7; D is tentatively TRBD1 or TRBD2 (5 bases each). Deletions cut 0 bases from V and 2 bases from J, with 9 bases between. Germline CDR1 SGHRS, CDR2 YFSETQ. The CDR3 contains 14 residues. CDR3 residues: CASSLVQGPYEQYF. CDR3 DNA sequence: TGCGCCAGCAGCTTGGTGCAGGGACCCTACGAGCAGTACTTC.

This sequence joins TRBV18 and TRBJ2-7; D possibly matches TRBD1 or TRBD2 (7 bases each). Trimming shortened V by 1 base and J by 6 bases, and 19 bases separated the two germline ends. The germline V gene has CDR1 KGHSH and CDR2 LQKENI. This CDR3 has 16 residues. The CDR3 reads CASSPRQGGKGFEQYF. CDR3 DNA sequence: TGTGCCAGCTCACCACGACAGGGAGGGAAAGGCTTCGAGCAGTACTTC.

This chain links TRBV19 with TRBJ2-5; D possibly corresponds to TRBD1 (6 bases). This CDR3 is 16 amino acids long. The germline V gene has CDR1 LNHDA and CDR2 SQIVND (reference sequence). With 4 bases removed from V and 1 base from J, the gap between germline ends came to 16 bases. CDR3 region: CASSRTGPEFQETQYF. The CDR3 DNA is TGTGCCAGTAGTAGAACAGGGCCCGAATTCCAAGAGACCCAGTACTTC.

The rearrangement joins TRBV7-9 to TRBJ2-7; D is possibly TRBD1 (6 bases). The CDR3 loop spans 14 amino acids. Germline V lookup: CDR1 SEHNR, CDR2 FQNEAQ (reference sequence). The V gene lost 3 bases and the J gene lost 2 bases, with 11 bases spanning the gap. The CDR3, as DNA: TGTGCCAGCAGCTTTGCAGGGGACACCTACGAGCAGTACTTC. This gives the protein CASSFAGDTYEQYF. Combining the CDR3 with reference TRBV7-9 and TRBJ2-7 gives the whole variable domain DTGVSQNPRHKITKRGQNVTFRCDPISEHNRLYWYRQTLGQGPEFLTYFQNEAQLEKSRLLSDRFSAERPKGSFSTLEIQRTEQGDSAMYLCASSFAGDTYEQYFGPGTRLTVT.

The rearrangement uses TRBV15 and TRBJ2-7; 11 nucleotides match TRBD1. Germline CDR1 is LNHNV and CDR2 is YYDKDF (reference sequence). CDR3 size: 16 residues. J lost 4 bases, V lost 2 bases, and 7 bases had no gene match. CDR3 sequence: CATSRQRRDRGYEQYF. DNA for the CDR3: TGTGCCACCAGCAGACAGCGCCGGGACAGGGGGTACGAGCAGTACTTC. Drawing the rest from reference TRBV15 and TRBJ2-7, the complete variable domain is DAMVIQNPRYQVTQFGKPVTLSCSQTLNHNVMYWYQQKSSQAPKLLFHYYDKDFNNEADTPDNFQSRRPNTSFCFLDIRSPGLGDTAMYLCATSRQRRDRGYEQYFGPGTRLTVT.

The rearrangement uses TRBV4-1 and TRBJ1-2; 7 nucleotides agree with TRBD1. This CDR3 has 16 residues. V shed 1 base, J shed 4 bases, and the junction held 9 bases outside the gene matches. Germline CDR1 and CDR2: MGHRA and YSYEKL. CDR3 sequence (DNA): TGCGCCAGCAGCCAAGGGAGAGGGGGCGCCGGCTATGGCTACACCTTC. It codes for CASSQGRGGAGYGYTF.

V is TRBV18 and J is TRBJ2-7, with D maybe TRBD1 (5 bases). With 8 bases removed from V and 0 bases from J, the gap between germline ends came to 14 bases. This CDR3 has 14 residues. Germline CDR1 is KGHSH and CDR2 is LQKENI. CDR3 sequence: CASAVDTFSYEQYF. In nucleotides, the CDR3 is TGTGCCAGCGCGGTGGACACCTTCTCCTACGAGCAGTACTTC.

The V call is TRBV19, the J call TRBJ2-1; the D gene is possibly TRBD1 (5 bases). The CDR3 contains 16 residues. Germline V gene data show CDR1 as LNHDA and CDR2 as SQIVND (reference sequence). The V end lost 2 bases, the J end lost 0 bases, and 11 bases lay between the germline ends. CDR3 region: CASSIQGPPSYNEQFF. DNA for the CDR3: TGTGCCAGTAGTATACAGGGTCCTCCCTCCTACAATGAGCAGTTCTTC.

This chain joins TRBV30 and TRBJ1-2; D might be TRBD1 (5 bases). V gave up 3 bases and J gave up 6 bases, with 11 bases separating them. This CDR3 has 12 residues. The V gene's germline CDR1 is GTSNPN and CDR2 SVGIG (reference sequence). CDR3 nucleotide sequence: TGTGCCTGGAGCGTGGGGCTCGATGGCTACACCTTC. It specifies CAWSVGLDGYTF.

This clone has a single count. The chain is built from TRBV10-1 and TRBJ1-4; D gene unclear. V was clipped by 6 bases and J by 0 bases, with 5 bases between them. The germline V gene encodes CDR1 WNHNN and CDR2 SYGVQD (reference sequence). The length of the CDR3 is 13 residues. The chain's CDR3 is CASSDATNEKLFF. The CDR3, as DNA: TGCGCCAGCAGCGATGCAACTAATGAAAAACTGTTTTTT.

The chain is built from TRBV28 and TRBJ1-2; D may be TRBD1 (6 bases). Germline V gene data show CDR1 as MDHEN and CDR2 as SYDVKM. The CDR3 has 17 amino acids. The ends were cut back, 6 bases at V and 0 bases at J, with 20 bases in the middle. CDR3 in amino acids: CASRSPGQGPTNYGYTF. The DNA for the CDR3 is TGTGCCAGCAGGAGTCCGGGGCAGGGGCCAACTAACTATGGCTACACCTTC.

The chain couples TRBV14 to TRBJ1-4; TRBD1 matches at 8 bases. V shed 2 bases, J shed 3 bases, and the junction held 2 bases outside the gene matches. Germline values: CDR1 SGHDN, CDR2 FVKESK. The CDR3 has 15 amino acids. This chain's CDR3 is CASSQYRGSNEKLFF. CDR3 coding DNA: TGTGCCAGCAGCCAATACAGGGGGTCTAATGAAAAACTGTTTTTT.

This chain uses TRBV10-3 with TRBJ2-3, with 8 bases aligning to TRBD1. CDR1 and CDR2 from the germline V gene are ENHRY and SYGVKD. J was trimmed by 2 bases and V by 6 bases; bases with no gene match: 4. There are 14 residues in the CDR3. CDR3 region: CAIRTGEFTDTQYF. As DNA, the CDR3 is TGTGCCATCAGGACAGGGGAGTTCACAGATACGCAGTATTTT.

The V and J genes are TRBV30 and TRBJ1-5, with D perhaps TRBD1 (5 bases). Germline V gene sequence: CDR1 GTSNPN, CDR2 SVGIG (reference sequence). V was cut by 0 bases and J by 5 bases, with 8 bases left in between. The CDR3 runs to 13 residues. The CDR3 DNA follows: TGTGCCTGGAGTGTATTGGGGGATCAGCCCCAGCATTTT. This translates into CAWSVLGDQPQHF. The full variable domain, rest sourced from reference TRBV30 and TRBJ1-5, is SQTIHQWPATLVQPVGSPLSLECTVEGTSNPNLYWYRQAAGRGLQLLFYSVGIGQISSEVPQNLSASRPQDRQFILSSKKLLLSDSGFYLCAWSVLGDQPQHFGDGTRLSIL.

In the case of this clone: Other DNA sequences in the same sample also yield this CDR3. The chain is built from TRBV12-5 and TRBJ2-3; the D gene is possibly TRBD2 (6 bases). Per the germline V gene, CDR1 is LGHNT and CDR2 is FRNRAP. V lost 3 bases, J lost 3 bases, and 13 bases lay in between. The length of the CDR3 is 15 residues. The CDR3 loop is CASGFGGAGTDTQYF. CDR3 sequence (DNA): TGTGCTAGTGGTTTTGGAGGGGCTGGGACAGATACGCAGTATTTT.

The J gene is TRBJ2-7, the V gene TRBV28, with D possibly being TRBD2 (7 bases). Germline V gene lookup returns CDR1 MDHEN and CDR2 SYDVKM. V lost 5 bases and J 0 bases, leaving 20 bases between the germline ends. The CDR3 length is 17 residues. The CDR3 DNA follows: TGTGCCAGCAGTCCTCATGGGGGGGGGCAGATCTCCTACGAGCAGTACTTC. Residues: CASSPHGGGQISYEQYF.

The chain carries TRBV6-2 or TRBV6-3 and TRBJ2-7; 8 positions match TRBD1. This CDR3 spans 15 amino acids. Per the germline V gene, CDR1 is MNHEY and CDR2 is SVGEGT. V was pared by 6 bases and J by 2 bases, with 9 bases of the junction left unmatched. The CDR3 nucleotides are TGTGCCAGCAGCATATCCGGGACAGGAACCTACGAGCAGTACTTC. This gives the protein CASSISGTGTYEQYF.

The rearrangement links TRBV3-1 (or the pseudogene TRBV3-2) to TRBJ2-5; 15 bases line up with TRBD2. V was clipped by 4 bases and J by 4 bases; unmatched bases: 4. The CDR3 has 16 amino acids. Germline CDR1 and CDR2: LGHDT and YNNKEL (reference sequence). The CDR3 coding sequence is TGTGCCAGCAGCCGAGAGGGACTAGCGGGAGGAGAGACCCAGTACTTC. Translating it yields CASSREGLAGGETQYF.

This clone has only one observation. J is TRBJ1-4 and V is TRBV5-1; D possibly corresponds to TRBD1 (6 bases). This CDR3 region has 21 residues. V was cut by 4 bases and J by 2 bases, with 30 bases left in between. Germline assignment: CDR1 SGHRS and CDR2 YFSETQ. CDR3 sequence: CASSPRVGGGHTRMTNEKLFF. The DNA of the CDR3 is TGCGCCAGCAGCCCAAGGGTCGGAGGGGGACATACTCGGATGACTAATGAAAAACTGTTTTTT.

The chain couples TRBV5-1 to TRBJ2-3, with 9 nucleotides matching TRBD2. V trimming: 4 bases; J trimming: 0 bases; junction bases outside the gene matches: 0. Looked up from germline, CDR1 is SGHRS and CDR2 is YFSETQ. This CDR3 is 14 amino acids long. Here the CDR3 DNA reads TGCGCCAGCAGCACTAGCGGGAGCACAGATACGCAGTATTTT. Translated: CASSTSGSTDTQYF.

The chain carries TRBV30 and TRBJ1-2, with a weak D call TRBD1 (6 bases). Between the trimmed V and J ends, which lost 4 bases and 3 bases, there was a span of 9 bases. Germline V gene sequence: CDR1 GTSNPN, CDR2 SVGIG (reference sequence). This CDR3 has 12 residues. The CDR3 protein is CAWIQGHYGYTF. The CDR3 DNA follows: TGTGCCTGGATACAGGGACACTATGGCTACACCTTC.

The V and J genes are TRBV5-8 and TRBJ2-5, with D hard to call. This CDR3 comprises 14 residues. The V gene's germline CDR1 is SGHTS and CDR2 YDEGEE. Trimming left V 0 bases short and J 7 bases short, with 13 bases between. In nucleotides, the CDR3 is TGTGCCAGCAGCTTGGCCGCGACACCCCGGACCCAGTACTTC. Translation gives CASSLAATPRTQYF.

In nucleotides, the CDR3 is TGTGCCAGCAGCTCAAAAACATACAATGAGCAGTTCTTC. It codes for CASSSKTYNEQFF. The chain combines TRBV7-9 with TRBJ2-1; D call uncertain. Trimming stripped 4 bases from V and 4 bases from J, with 8 bases between. The CDR3 is 13 amino acids. Germline CDR1 is SEHNR and CDR2 is FQNEAQ (reference sequence). The complete variable domain, with remaining parts taken from reference TRBV7-9 and TRBJ2-1, reads DTGVSQNPRHKITKRGQNVTFRCDPISEHNRLYWYRQTLGQGPEFLTYFQNEAQLEKSRLLSDRFSAERPKGSFSTLEIQRTEQGDSAMYLCASSSKTYNEQFFGPGTRLTVL.

V and J are TRBV6-1 and TRBJ2-5; 12 bases map to TRBD1. The CDR3 is made up of 16 amino acids. V shed 4 bases and J 5 bases; nucleotides not matched to a gene: 8. Germline CDR1 is MNHNS and CDR2 is SASEGT. Written as DNA, the CDR3 is TGTGCCAGCAGTGGAGAGGGGACAGGGGGCTTGGAGACCCAGTACTTC. Translating it yields CASSGEGTGGLETQYF.

This chain connects TRBV10-2 to TRBJ2-2; D is uncertain. Germline V gene lookup returns CDR1 WSHSY and CDR2 SAAADI. This CDR3 region has 12 residues. Trimming pared 6 bases from V and 5 bases from J, leaving 7 bases between. Here the CDR3 reads CASRTGTGELFF. For the CDR3, the DNA is TGCGCCAGCAGGACCGGGACCGGGGAGCTGTTTTTT.

The V and J genes are TRBV7-6 and TRBJ2-3; D possibly uses TRBD1 or TRBD2 (5 bases each). V was cut by 3 bases and J by 2 bases, with 12 bases left in between. The CDR3 is made up of 15 amino acids. Germline-derived CDR1 and CDR2 are SGHVS and FNYEAQ. The DNA of the CDR3 is TGTGCCAGCAGCTTCCGGGACGGTAACACAGATACGCAGTATTTT. Translating gives CASSFRDGNTDTQYF.

This chain connects TRBV18 to TRBJ1-6; 7 nucleotides agree with TRBD1. The CDR3 consists of 15 residues. Germline V CDR1 and CDR2: KGHSH, LQKENI. With 3 bases clipped from V and 5 bases from J, the junction kept 4 bases outside the gene matches. CDR3 loop: CASSPTGLNNSPLHF. In nucleotides, the CDR3 is TGTGCCAGCTCACCGACAGGGTTGAATAATTCACCCCTCCACTTT. Combining the CDR3 with reference TRBV18 and TRBJ1-6 gives the whole variable domain NAGVMQNPRHLVRRRGQEARLRCSPMKGHSHVYWYRQLPEEGLKFMVYLQKENIIDESGMPKERFSAEFPKEGPSILRIQQVVRGDSAAYFCASSPTGLNNSPLHFGNGTRLTVT.

In DNA form, the CDR3 reads TGCGCCAGCAGCTTCCCCCAACCCCGGGACAGGTCAGGCACAGATACGCAGTATTTT. Its translation: CASSFPQPRDRSGTDTQYF. The gene calls are TRBV5-1 and TRBJ2-3; 8 nucleotides line up with TRBD1. The V and J ends lost 2 bases and 1 base, in that order; junction bases with no gene match: 15. Per the germline V gene, CDR1 is SGHRS and CDR2 is YFSETQ. CDR3 length: 19 amino acids.

For the CDR3, the DNA is TGTGCCAGTAGTATAGGAGGTACCATCGCCTACGAGCAGTACTTC. Translating gives CASSIGGTIAYEQYF. The chain links TRBV19 to TRBJ2-7, with unresolved D. This CDR3 is 15 amino acids long. Germline V CDR1 and CDR2: LNHDA, SQIVND (reference sequence). Trimming took 1 base from V and 2 from J, leaving 12 bases between them.

The rearrangement uses TRBV11-2 and TRBJ2-5; the D is unclear. Trimming removed 4 bases from V and 1 base from J, with 10 bases in between. The CDR3 spans 14 residues. The germline gives CDR1 SGHAT, CDR2 FQNNGV. The CDR3 here is CASSSVGAQETQYF. DNA of the CDR3: TGTGCCAGCAGCTCCGTGGGTGCCCAAGAGACCCAGTACTTC.

For this clone: This CDR3 is also generated by other DNA sequences in the sample. The rearrangement links TRBV19 to TRBJ1-1; D is perhaps TRBD1 (5 bases). CDR3 size: 12 residues. Germline V gives CDR1 LNHDA, CDR2 SQIVND (reference sequence). V dropped 7 bases and J dropped 1 base, with 7 bases sitting between them. The CDR3 is CASKTGNTEAFF. The DNA for the CDR3 is TGTGCCAGTAAAACAGGGAACACTGAAGCTTTCTTT.